Listed here is a single T cell receptor beta chain. Researchers ran the PCR with 60 Vbeta and 13 Jbeta primers. Libraries were prepared by immunoSEQ multiplex PCR; TCRdb keeps only in-frame clonotypes and omits some of them. In the table there are about 75,000 clones, approximately 80% of which are singletons. This sample stems from a study of cytomegalovirus exposure and HLA in healthy donors. CDR3 length: 15 amino acids. CDR1 is SGDLS and CDR2 is YYNGEE in the germline V gene. Trimming stripped 0 bases from V and 0 bases from J, with 9 bases between. The rearrangement joins TRBV9 to TRBJ2-5, with D hard to call. The sequencing input was PBMCs. The receptor was isolated from a man aged 70 or older in good health and CMV-seropositive. The CDR3 region is CASSVEYSHQETQYF. The DNA of the CDR3 is TGTGCCAGCAGCGTAGAATACTCACACCAAGAGACCCAGTACTTC.